One sample yielded the 31 T cell receptor beta chains listed below, sequenced in a study of blood T cells in healthy people across ages. Sample-barcoded 5' priming and a J-beta primer mix drove a second PCR of about 7 to 12 cycles. TCRdb used MiXCR to reprocess the 5' RACE reads, holding one entry per CDR3 protein. The data hold 1.5 million to 1.9 million distinct CDR3 sequences, with under 55% observed a single time. Source material: blood. The receptors derive from a woman under 30 in good health.

The gene calls are TRBV6-5 and TRBJ2-7; possibly TRBD1 for D (5 bases). Looked up from germline, CDR1 is MNHEY and CDR2 is SVGAGI. V was cut by 6 bases and J by 5 bases, with 23 bases left in between. The CDR3 covers 16 residues. CDR3 sequence (DNA): TGTGCCAGCAGCCCTCCAGGGCGAGCGCCTGCCCACGAGCAGTACTTC. As protein: CASSPPGRAPAHEQYF.

The J gene is TRBJ2-5, the V gene TRBV27; the match to TRBD2 covers 14 bases. CDR1 is MNHEY and CDR2 is SMNVEV in the germline V gene (reference sequence). The CDR3 length is 15 residues. V trimming: 7 bases; J trimming: 11 bases; junction bases outside the gene matches: 12. As DNA, the CDR3 is TGTGCCAGCACGGGACTAGCGGGAGCCTACAATGAGCAGTACTTC. This translates into CASTGLAGAYNEQYF.

This clonotype was observed a few times. The V gene is TRBV5-1, the J gene TRBJ2-3, with D perhaps TRBD2 (6 bases). There are 17 residues in the CDR3. Trimming removed 2 bases from V and 2 bases from J, with 18 bases in between. The V gene's germline CDR1 is SGHRS and CDR2 YFSETQ. CDR3 region: CASSLHRDSRNTDTQYF. The CDR3 coding sequence is TGCGCCAGCAGCTTACACCGGGACTCCAGGAACACAGATACGCAGTATTTT. Using reference TRBV5-1 and TRBJ2-3 for the parts outside the CDR3, the full variable domain is KAGVTQTPRYLIKTRGQQVTLSCSPISGHRSVSWYQQTPGQGLQFLFEYFSETQRNKGNFPGRFSGRQFSNSRSEMNVSTLELGDSALYLCASSLHRDSRNTDTQYFGPGTRLTVL.

This chain links TRBV4-2 with TRBJ1-1; TRBD1 aligns across 7 bases. Germline CDR1 reads LGHNA; CDR2 reads YNFKEQ. The CDR3 has 17 amino acids. The J segment lost 4 bases and the V segment lost 1 base, leaving 12 bases of the junction unmatched. The CDR3 reads CASSQGMTGRMGTEAFF. The CDR3, as DNA: TGTGCCAGCAGCCAAGGAATGACAGGGCGGATGGGCACTGAAGCTTTCTTT.

This clonotype was seen many times. The germline gene is not matched at one end of the junction; a read error may be the cause. V usage is TRBV11-2 and J usage is TRBJ2-3, with D unclear. From germline, CDR1 is SGHAT and CDR2 FQNNGV. This CDR3 spans 13 amino acids. Here the CDR3 reads CASSLVVADTQYF. The CDR3 nucleotides are TGCGCCAGCAGCTTGGTTGTAGCAGATACGCAGTATTTT. Combining the CDR3 with reference TRBV11-2 and TRBJ2-3 gives the whole variable domain EAGVAQSPRYKIIEKRQSVAFWCNPISGHATLYWYQQILGQGPKLLIQFQNNGVVDDSQLPKDRFSAERLKGVDSTLKIQPAKLEDSAVYLCASSLVVADTQYFGPGTRLTVL.

The chain carries TRBV28 and TRBJ2-7; D gene ambiguous. Germline CDR1 MDHEN, CDR2 SYDVKM. The CDR3 runs 14 residues. V lost 7 bases and J 0 bases, leaving 13 bases between the germline ends. Here the CDR3 reads CASTPDGNSYEQYF. CDR3 DNA sequence: TGTGCCAGCACCCCGGACGGAAACTCCTACGAGCAGTACTTC.

The V and J genes are TRBV9 and TRBJ2-3, with D uncertain. CDR1 SGDLS and CDR2 YYNGEE come from the germline V gene. The CDR3 is 12 residues long. V was trimmed by 0 bases and J by 6 bases, leaving 5 bases between them. DNA of the CDR3: TGTGCCAGCAGCGTAGATCTGGATACGCAGTATTTT. This encodes CASSVDLDTQYF. Full variable domain (missing parts from reference TRBV9 and TRBJ2-3): DSGVTQTPKHLITATGQRVTLRCSPRSGDLSVYWYQQSLDQGLQFLIQYYNGEERAKGNILERFSAQQFPDLHSELNLSSLELGDSALYFCASSVDLDTQYFGPGTRLTVL.

The genes are TRBV9 and TRBJ2-7; a weak D match, TRBD2 (5 bases). Trimming shortened V by 0 bases and J by 6 bases, and 13 bases separated the two germline ends. CDR3 size: 14 residues. The germline CDR1 and CDR2 sequences are SGDLS and YYNGEE. The CDR3 region is CASSVAGIYGEQYF. The CDR3 nucleotides are TGTGCCAGCAGCGTAGCCGGGATTTATGGCGAGCAGTACTTC.

Worth noting for this clonotype: Compared with germline, one end of the junction differs, possibly owing to a read error. V is TRBV20-1 and J is TRBJ2-1, with D unresolved. Germline lookup yields CDR1 DFQATT and CDR2 SNEGSKA (reference sequence). The CDR3 spans 13 residues. This chain's CDR3 is CSAREPRALEQFF. CDR3 bases: TGCAGTGCTCGAGAACCTAGGGCCCTAGAGCAGTTCTTC.

This chain connects TRBV10-3 to TRBJ2-7; the match to TRBD2 covers 10 bases. The CDR3 is 14 residues long. From germline, CDR1 is ENHRY and CDR2 SYGVKD. The V segment lost 6 bases and the J segment 2 bases; nucleotides outside the gene matches: 4. CDR3 coding DNA: TGTGCCATCAGCCTAGCGGGGGTTCCCTACGAGCAGTACTTC. Protein sequence: CAISLAGVPYEQYF.

V is TRBV7-2 and J is TRBJ1-1; a possible D gene is TRBD1 (5 bases). Germline V gene sequence: CDR1 SGHTA, CDR2 FQGNSA. The V end lost 4 bases, the J end lost 0 bases, and 12 bases lay between the germline ends. This CDR3 region has 15 residues. CDR3 sequence reads: CASSSGLLMNTEAFF. In DNA form, the CDR3 reads TGTGCCAGCAGCTCAGGGCTACTTATGAACACTGAAGCTTTCTTT. Filled out from reference TRBV7-2 and TRBJ1-1, the complete variable domain reads GAGVSQSPSNKVTEKGKDVELRCDPISGHTALYWYRQSLGQGLEFLIYFQGNSAPDKSGLPSDRFSAERTGGSVSTLTIQRTQQEDSAVYLCASSSGLLMNTEAFFGQGTRLTVV.

V is TRBV30 and J is TRBJ2-1; 10 nucleotides agree with TRBD2. J was trimmed by 2 bases and V by 0 bases; bases with no gene match: 4. Germline V CDR1 and CDR2: GTSNPN, SVGIG (reference sequence). The CDR3 is 16 residues long. The DNA of the CDR3 is TGTGCCTGGAGTGTACTAGCGGGGAGTACCTACAATGAGCAGTTCTTC. It specifies CAWSVLAGSTYNEQFF.

The chain is built from TRBV5-6 and TRBJ2-3, with D unclear. Per germline, CDR1 SGHDT and CDR2 YYEEEE. This CDR3 is 13 amino acids long. V lost 4 bases and J lost 6, with 12 bases in between. The CDR3 coding sequence is TGTGCCAGCAGCCCCTCGTTGTCGGATACGCAGTATTTT. This codes for CASSPSLSDTQYF.

The J gene is TRBJ1-2, the V gene TRBV25-1; D is possibly TRBD1 (6 bases). Germline V gene sequence: CDR1 MGHDK, CDR2 SYGVNS. The ends were cut back, 4 bases at V and 0 bases at J, with 9 bases in the middle. The CDR3 has 14 amino acids. The chain's CDR3 is CASSGDTTNYGYTF. The CDR3 coding sequence is TGTGCCAGCAGTGGGGACACGACTAACTATGGCTACACCTTC.

The V gene is TRBV20-1, the J gene TRBJ1-1; possibly TRBD1 for D (6 bases). Trimming took 3 bases from V and 1 from J, leaving 12 bases between them. Germline V lookup: CDR1 DFQATT, CDR2 SNEGSKA (reference sequence). The CDR3 consists of 14 residues. As DNA, the CDR3 is TGCAGTGCTAGTGGACAGACCACGAACACTGAAGCTTTCTTT. Translation: CSASGQTTNTEAFF.

This clonotype was counted between two and nine times. The genes are TRBV29-1 and TRBJ2-7; 7 nucleotides line up with TRBD1. V dropped 2 bases and J dropped 5; count of bases not matched to a gene: 6. The CDR3 spans 13 residues. Germline V lookup: CDR1 SQVTM, CDR2 ANQGSEA. CDR3 residues: CSVEIRQGHEQYF. The CDR3 DNA sequence: TGCAGCGTTGAAATCCGACAGGGCCACGAGCAGTACTTC.

J is TRBJ1-5 and V is TRBV9; the D gene is possibly TRBD1 (6 bases). From germline, CDR1 is SGDLS and CDR2 YYNGEE. The CDR3 is made up of 15 amino acids. V was trimmed by 2 bases and J by 6 bases, leaving 15 bases between them. The DNA of the CDR3 is TGTGCCAGCAGCGTCACAGGGTTTGAGGGTCAGCCCCAGCATTTT. Amino acid sequence: CASSVTGFEGQPQHF.

V and J are TRBV3-1 and TRBJ1-4; a weak D match, TRBD1 (5 bases). V was pared by 1 base and J by 13 bases, with 13 bases between. The germline gives CDR1 LGHDT, CDR2 YNNKEL (reference sequence). This CDR3 has 13 residues. The CDR3 bases are TGTGCCAGCAGCCAAGCTCTCCAGGGAGTACTGTTTTTT. It specifies CASSQALQGVLFF.

The sample holds a few counts of this clonotype. V is TRBV7-9 and J is TRBJ2-1, with D hard to call. V lost 5 bases, J lost 10 bases, and 12 bases lay in between. Germline assignment: CDR1 SEHNR and CDR2 FQNEAQ (reference sequence). CDR3 size: 12 residues. The CDR3 protein is CASSDVNREQFF. The DNA of the CDR3 is TGTGCCAGCAGCGACGTCAACCGCGAGCAGTTCTTC.

This clonotype was picked up a small number of times. The V gene is TRBV29-1, the J gene TRBJ1-2; 10 nucleotides agree with TRBD1. Germline CDR1 SQVTM, CDR2 ANQGSEA. This CDR3 spans 13 amino acids. Unmatched junction bases numbered 5, after V lost 7 bases and J lost 3 bases. The CDR3 spells CSAGTGVDYGYTF. In DNA form, the CDR3 reads TGCAGCGCCGGGACAGGGGTTGACTATGGCTACACCTTC.

This clonotype has a handful of counts. The chain employs TRBV10-2 and TRBJ1-4; D not resolved. Germline values: CDR1 WSHSY, CDR2 SAAADI. The CDR3 loop spans 11 amino acids. V lost 2 bases, J lost 8 bases, and 3 bases lay in between. In nucleotides, the CDR3 is TGCGCCAGCAGTGAGACGGAAAAACTGTTTTTT. It specifies CASSETEKLFF.

This clonotype was seen a handful of times. The chain combines TRBV27 with TRBJ2-3; D unresolved. V was pared by 10 bases and J by 0 bases, with 17 bases between. The CDR3 runs to 15 residues. Germline CDR1 and CDR2: MNHEY and SMNVEV (reference sequence). The CDR3 DNA reads as TGTGCCACCCAGTGGTCAGCGACTAGCACAGATACGCAGTATTTT. As protein: CATQWSATSTDTQYF.

This chain joins TRBV20-1 and TRBJ2-3; tentatively, D is TRBD1 or TRBD2 (7 bases each). The CDR3 is made up of 15 amino acids. With 6 bases removed from V and 0 bases from J, the gap between germline ends came to 16 bases. The germline V gene encodes CDR1 DFQATT and CDR2 SNEGSKA (reference sequence). The chain's CDR3 is CSALGGDSSTDTQYF. The CDR3, as DNA: TGCAGTGCCCTGGGGGGGGACAGTAGCACAGATACGCAGTATTTT.

This clonotype was counted ten times or more. J is TRBJ1-2 and V is TRBV4-3; D not certain. Germline V gives CDR1 LGHNA, CDR2 YSLEER. Trimming pared 0 bases from V and 2 bases from J, leaving 7 bases between. The CDR3 is 14 amino acids. CDR3 in DNA: TGCGCCAGCAGCCAAGATTTAGGGAACTATGGCTACACCTTC. As protein: CASSQDLGNYGYTF.

This clonotype was seen more than once but under ten times. The chain employs TRBV30 and TRBJ1-2; D gene unclear. Germline V gene lookup returns CDR1 GTSNPN and CDR2 SVGIG (reference sequence). The ends were cut back, 1 base at V and 8 bases at J, with 5 bases in the middle. The CDR3 loop spans 10 amino acids. The CDR3, as DNA: TGTGCCTGGAGTGGAAGGGGCTACACCTTC. Amino acids: CAWSGRGYTF.

This clonotype was seen a handful of times. This sequence joins TRBV11-2 and TRBJ2-1; 7 bases map to TRBD1. The J call may be faulty, since TRBJ2-7 better matches the DNA end. CDR1 is SGHAT and CDR2 is FQNNGV in the germline V gene. The CDR3 covers 14 residues. This chain's CDR3 is CASRGQATYNEQYF. The CDR3 DNA sequence: TGTGCCAGCAGAGGACAGGCGACCTACAATGAGCAGTACTTC.

The chain joins TRBV7-9 to TRBJ1-5; TRBD1 might be the D (5 bases). CDR1 and CDR2 from the germline V gene are SEHNR and FQNEAQ (reference sequence). Trimming cost V 4 bases and J 3 bases, with 10 bases left between them. CDR3 length: 14 residues. CDR3 region: CASSSQVYNQPQHF. The CDR3 DNA reads as TGTGCCAGCAGCTCACAGGTTTACAATCAGCCCCAGCATTTT.

The J gene is TRBJ2-5, the V gene TRBV6-2 or TRBV6-3; a possible D gene is TRBD1 (6 bases). The V end was cut by 4 bases, the J end by 9 bases, with 18 bases between. This CDR3 has 14 amino acids. Germline V gene sequence: CDR1 MNHEY, CDR2 SVGEGT. The CDR3: CASSFQGYAVSQYF. For the CDR3, the DNA is TGTGCCAGCAGTTTTCAGGGGTACGCTGTTTCCCAGTACTTC.

Only a few counts were recorded for this clonotype. The gene calls are TRBV27 and TRBJ2-7; 9 bases are shared with TRBD1. There are 16 residues in the CDR3. After removal of 4 bases from V and 4 bases from J, the junction contained 11 bases not matched to a gene. Looked up from germline, CDR1 is MNHEY and CDR2 is SMNVEV (reference sequence). CDR3 residues: CASSSLLGQGLYEQYF. The CDR3 nucleotides read TGTGCCAGCAGTTCACTCCTAGGACAGGGGTTGTACGAGCAGTACTTC.

The V and J genes are TRBV28 and TRBJ1-1; D is perhaps TRBD1 (5 bases). CDR1 is MDHEN, CDR2 SYDVKM, per germline. The CDR3 sequence is 17 residues long. Trimming removed 3 bases from V and 6 bases from J, with 23 bases in between. CDR3 coding DNA: TGTGCCAGCAGTTTCCTTTCGGGGGACCGTGGTAGGTCTGAAGCTTTCTTT. It yields the protein CASSFLSGDRGRSEAFF.

This clonotype was recorded many times. The chain employs TRBV7-2 and TRBJ1-5; 11 bases agree with TRBD1. This CDR3 spans 13 amino acids. Trimming cost V 8 bases and J 6 bases; bases outside gene matches: 3. Looked up from germline, CDR1 is SGHTA and CDR2 is FQGNSA. The CDR3 sequence: CASGQGAGQPQHF. Here the CDR3 DNA reads TGTGCCAGCGGACAGGGGGCTGGTCAGCCCCAGCATTTT.